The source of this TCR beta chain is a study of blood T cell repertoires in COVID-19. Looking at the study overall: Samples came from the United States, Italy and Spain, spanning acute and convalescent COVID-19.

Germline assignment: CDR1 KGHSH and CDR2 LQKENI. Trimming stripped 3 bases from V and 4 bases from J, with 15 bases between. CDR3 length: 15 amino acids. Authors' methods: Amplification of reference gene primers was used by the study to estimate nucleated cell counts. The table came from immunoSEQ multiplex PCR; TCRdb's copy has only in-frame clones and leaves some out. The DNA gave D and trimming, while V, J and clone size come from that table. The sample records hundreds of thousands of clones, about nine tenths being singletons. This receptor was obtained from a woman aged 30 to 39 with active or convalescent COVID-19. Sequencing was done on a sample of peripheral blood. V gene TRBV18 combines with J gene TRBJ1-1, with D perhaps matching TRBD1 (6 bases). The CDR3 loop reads CASSPLQGSGTEAFF. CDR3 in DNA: TGTGCCAGCTCACCGCTTCAGGGGAGCGGCACTGAAGCTTTCTTT. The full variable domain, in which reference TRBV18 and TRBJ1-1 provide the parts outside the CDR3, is NAGVMQNPRHLVRRRGQEARLRCSPMKGHSHVYWYRQLPEEGLKFMVYLQKENIIDESGMPKERFSAEFPKEGPSILRIQQVVRGDSAAYFCASSPLQGSGTEAFFGQGTRLTVV.